This TCR beta chain was captured by sequencing in a study of breast tumors, draining lymph nodes, adjacent tissues. Study observations and caveats: The lymph node origin of tumor T cells was framed as consistent with a hypothesis, not demonstrated. Tumor repertoires ranked between lymph nodes and nontumor tissue in diversity, with V and J gene preferences. The data were judged consistent with most tumor T cells coming from lymph node and expanding in tumor. Tumor and nontumor repertoires were significantly more similar in luminal-like than in basal-like breast cancer.

Each CDR3 protein gets one entry after TCRdb re-called the multiplex PCR reads with MiXCR. The data show fewer than 140,000 distinct CDR3 sequences, about 31% seen once. Axillary draining lymph nodes of breast cancer patients supplied the node samples. The CDR3 is 17 amino acids. J lost 5 bases, V lost 5 bases, and 14 bases had no gene match. Germline CDR1 is MNHEY and CDR2 is SVGEGT. About this clonotype itself: Its cognate antigen is unknown.

The sequence was collected from a female donor with breast cancer. Some clones in this sample may be carry-over from other donors' samples. The V call is TRBV6-2 or TRBV6-3, the J call TRBJ2-1, with 8 bases identical to TRBD2. Source material: axillary lymph node tissue. The CDR3 reads CASSTTPGRGDHNEQFF. In nucleotides, the CDR3 is TGTGCCAGCAGTACCACCCCGGGGCGGGGGGATCACAATGAGCAGTTCTTC.